Below are 2 T cell receptor beta chains sequenced from a single sample in a study of blood T cell repertoires in COVID-19. Assay used: immunoSEQ multiplex PCR; TCRdb lists only in-frame clones, some missing. The sample yields 150,000 or so clones, around 89% seen once. Sequenced: peripheral blood. These receptors all stem from a man aged 55-75 years with COVID-19, enrolled during active disease.

V and J are TRBV13 and TRBJ1-4; D is perhaps TRBD1 (6 bases). The V gene lost 0 bases and the J gene lost 7 bases, with 12 bases spanning the gap. Germline V lookup: CDR1 PRHDT, CDR2 FYEKMQ (reference sequence). The CDR3 runs to 15 residues. The CDR3 DNA follows: TGTGCCAGCAGCTTAGGGGACAGAGGTTTTGAAAAACTGTTTTTT. Encoded protein: CASSLGDRGFEKLFF.

The rearrangement uses TRBV5-1 and TRBJ2-7, with unresolved D. Germline assignment: CDR1 SGHRS and CDR2 YFSETQ. V was trimmed by 0 bases and J by 7 bases, leaving 20 bases between them. The CDR3 loop spans 16 amino acids. In DNA form, the CDR3 reads TGCGCCAGCAGCTTGGGCATTGACCGACTGATGGAAGAGCAGTACTTC. As protein: CASSLGIDRLMEEQYF.